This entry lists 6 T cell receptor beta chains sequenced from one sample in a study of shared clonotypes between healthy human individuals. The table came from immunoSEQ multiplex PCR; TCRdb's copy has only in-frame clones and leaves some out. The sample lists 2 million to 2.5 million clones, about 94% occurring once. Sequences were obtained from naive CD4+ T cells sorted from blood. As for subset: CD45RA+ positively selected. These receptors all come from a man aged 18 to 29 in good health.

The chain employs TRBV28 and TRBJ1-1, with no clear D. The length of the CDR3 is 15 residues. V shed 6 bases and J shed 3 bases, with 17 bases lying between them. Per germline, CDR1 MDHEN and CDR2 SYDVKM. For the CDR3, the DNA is TGTGCCAGCAGGATCCACAAAGAAACCTACACTGAAGCTTTCTTT. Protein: CASRIHKETYTEAFF.

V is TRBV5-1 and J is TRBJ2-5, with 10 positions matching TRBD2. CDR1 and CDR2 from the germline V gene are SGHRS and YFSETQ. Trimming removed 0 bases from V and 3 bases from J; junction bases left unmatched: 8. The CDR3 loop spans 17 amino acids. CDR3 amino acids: CASSLAPSGSAKETQYF. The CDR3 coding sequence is TGCGCCAGCAGCTTGGCCCCTAGCGGGAGCGCTAAAGAGACCCAGTACTTC.

CDR3 DNA: TGTGCCATCCCCATCACAGGGGACTCCTACGAGCAGTACTTC. It encodes CAIPITGDSYEQYF. The chain couples TRBV7-2 to TRBJ2-7, with 7 bases that match TRBD1. V shed 10 bases and J 0 bases; nucleotides not matched to a gene: 9. Germline V gene sequence: CDR1 SGHTA, CDR2 FQGNSA. The CDR3 totals 14 residues.

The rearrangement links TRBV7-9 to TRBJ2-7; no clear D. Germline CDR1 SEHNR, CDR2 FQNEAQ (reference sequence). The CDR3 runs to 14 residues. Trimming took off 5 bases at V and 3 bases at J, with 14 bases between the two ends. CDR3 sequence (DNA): TGTGCCAGCAGCCCAGAAGGTCCGGTCTACGAGCAGTACTTC. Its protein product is CASSPEGPVYEQYF.

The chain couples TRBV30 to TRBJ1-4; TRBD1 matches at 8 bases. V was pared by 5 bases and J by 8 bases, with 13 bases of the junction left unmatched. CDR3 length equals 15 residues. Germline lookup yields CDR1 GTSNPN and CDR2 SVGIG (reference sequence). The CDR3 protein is CAWGPDRGKREKLFF. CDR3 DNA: TGTGCCTGGGGACCCGACAGGGGAAAACGGGAAAAACTGTTTTTT.

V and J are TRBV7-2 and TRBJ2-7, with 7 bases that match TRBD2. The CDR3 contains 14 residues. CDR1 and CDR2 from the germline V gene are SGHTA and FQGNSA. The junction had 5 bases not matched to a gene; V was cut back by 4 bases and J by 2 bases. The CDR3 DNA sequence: TGTGCCAGCAGCTCGGGAGGACTAGCCTACGAGCAGTACTTC. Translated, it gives CASSSGGLAYEQYF.